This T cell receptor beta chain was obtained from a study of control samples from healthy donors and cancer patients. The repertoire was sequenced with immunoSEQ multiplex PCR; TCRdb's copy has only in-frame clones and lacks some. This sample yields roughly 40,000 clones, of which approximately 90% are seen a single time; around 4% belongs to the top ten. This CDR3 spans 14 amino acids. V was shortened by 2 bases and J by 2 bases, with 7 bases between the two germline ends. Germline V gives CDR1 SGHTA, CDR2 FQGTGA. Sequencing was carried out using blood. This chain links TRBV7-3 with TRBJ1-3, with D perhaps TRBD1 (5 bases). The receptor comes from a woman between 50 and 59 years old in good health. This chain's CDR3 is CASSLGGPGNTIYF. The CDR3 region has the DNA TGTGCCAGCAGCTTAGGGGGACCTGGAAACACCATATATTTT.